This T cell receptor (beta chain) emerged from a study of blood T cell repertoires in COVID-19. The length of the CDR3 is 13 residues. Trimming removed 1 base from V and 4 bases from J, with 8 bases in between. CDR1 SNHLY and CDR2 FYNNEI come from the germline V gene. Measured with immunoSEQ multiplex PCR; TCRdb has only the in-frame clones, and not every one. The data show around 28,000 clones, roughly nine tenths seen once. The sequence was obtained from a human donor in a cohort sampled during active COVID-19. The V and J genes are TRBV2 and TRBJ2-7; D is unresolved. The sequenced sample was peripheral blood. In DNA form, the CDR3 reads TGTGCCAGCAGTGAAGGACTTACATACGAGCAGTACTTC. Its protein product is CASSEGLTYEQYF.